The 22 T cell receptor beta chains presented below share a single source sample, sequenced in a study of human versus mouse CDR3 diversity and MHC coevolution. The data were produced by immunoSEQ multiplex PCR, yet TCRdb's version contains in-frame clones alone and is incomplete. The table lists tens of thousands of clones, roughly 93% of them singletons, with 1.3% in the top ten. The sequenced sample consisted of naive CD4+ T cells from blood. Described subset: CD45RO-negative CD62L-positive naive CD4 T cells. These receptors all stem from a person aged 30 to 69 in good health.

The chain recombines TRBV5-6 with TRBJ2-7, with 7 bases matching TRBD1. Germline loops: CDR1 SGHDT, CDR2 YYEEEE. The CDR3 length is 14 residues. Trimming took 1 base from V and 2 from J; bases not matched to a gene: 3. The CDR3 loop is CASSLTGTAYEQYF. In nucleotides, the CDR3 is TGTGCCAGCAGCTTGACCGGGACAGCCTACGAGCAGTACTTC. The whole variable domain, remainder taken from reference TRBV5-6 and TRBJ2-7, is DAGVTQSPTHLIKTRGQQVTLRCSPKSGHDTVSWYQQALGQGPQFIFQYYEEEERQRGNFPDRFSGHQFPNYSSELNVNALLLGDSALYLCASSLTGTAYEQYFGPGTRLTVT.

The chain employs TRBV4-2 and TRBJ2-1; TRBD2 might be the D (5 bases). V dropped 7 bases and J dropped 6 bases, with 19 bases sitting between them. The germline gives CDR1 LGHNA, CDR2 YNFKEQ. The CDR3 consists of 15 residues. CDR3 residues: CASTPGIASFNEQFF. CDR3 nucleotides: TGTGCCAGCACCCCCGGGATAGCGAGTTTCAATGAGCAGTTCTTC.

The chain employs TRBV19 and TRBJ2-2; weak D call: TRBD2 (5 bases). The CDR3 is 15 amino acids. Germline CDR1 reads LNHDA; CDR2 reads SQIVND (reference sequence). V was clipped by 4 bases and J by 0 bases, with 9 bases between them. DNA for the CDR3: TGTGCCAGTAGTAGTAGCGTAGCGAACACCGGGGAGCTGTTTTTT. Translating it yields CASSSSVANTGELFF.

This chain uses TRBV7-2 with TRBJ1-1; the match to TRBD1 covers 9 bases. This CDR3 comprises 17 residues. The V segment lost 5 bases and the J segment 10 bases; nucleotides outside the gene matches: 20. Per the germline V gene, CDR1 is SGHTA and CDR2 is FQGNSA. This CDR3 is CASSHRGQGPGGSLAFF. In nucleotides, the CDR3 is TGTGCCAGCAGCCATCGGGGACAGGGACCTGGAGGATCCCTAGCTTTCTTT.

The chain is built from TRBV15 and TRBJ1-5; D perhaps matches TRBD1 (6 bases). The CDR3 contains 17 residues. CDR1 and CDR2 (germline): LNHNV, YYDKDF (reference sequence). V was pared by 5 bases and J by 5 bases, with 22 bases between. CDR3 DNA sequence: TGTGCCACCAGCTCTGCAGGGGCAGGGCTAAGCCATCAGCCCCAGCATTTT. This codes for CATSSAGAGLSHQPQHF.

As regards this clone: The sample carries other DNA sequences with the same CDR3. This chain connects TRBV18 to TRBJ2-7; D perhaps matches TRBD2 (6 bases). The V and J ends lost 6 bases and 2 bases respectively, with 11 bases between them. This CDR3 spans 13 amino acids. The germline gives CDR1 KGHSH, CDR2 LQKENI. The CDR3 DNA follows: TGTGCCAGCTCCCCAACGGGGGCCTACGAGCAGTACTTC. Encoded protein: CASSPTGAYEQYF.

The rearrangement uses TRBV9 and TRBJ1-2; 8 positions agree with TRBD1. CDR3 length: 13 amino acids. Trimming removed 6 bases from V and 4 bases from J; junction bases left unmatched: 5. Germline CDR1 is SGDLS and CDR2 is YYNGEE. CDR3 loop: CASTGQGSYGYTF. CDR3 bases: TGTGCCAGCACCGGACAGGGAAGCTATGGCTACACCTTC.

The rearrangement uses TRBV6-5 and TRBJ1-6; TRBD1 matches 8 bases. Germline-derived CDR1 and CDR2 are MNHEY and SVGAGI. The CDR3 is 15 amino acids. After removal of 5 bases from V and 2 bases from J, the junction contained 2 bases not matched to a gene. CDR3 region: CASSVQGAYNSPLHF. As DNA, the CDR3 is TGTGCCAGCAGTGTACAGGGGGCCTATAATTCACCCCTCCACTTT.

The V and J genes are TRBV2 and TRBJ2-1, with a possible D match to TRBD2 (5 bases). Germline V gene data show CDR1 as SNHLY and CDR2 as FYNNEI. The CDR3 contains 15 residues. Trimming took off 10 bases at V and 8 bases at J, with 24 bases between the two ends. The chain's CDR3 is CATGILAGQRDEQFF. The CDR3 DNA sequence: TGTGCCACCGGAATCCTTGCCGGGCAGAGGGATGAGCAGTTCTTC.

CDR3 bases: TGTGCCAGCTCTCGAACCCCCGGGGGACGCACAGATACGCAGTATTTT. It yields the protein CASSRTPGGRTDTQYF. V and J are TRBV18 and TRBJ2-3, with D maybe TRBD2 (6 bases). Germline V gene lookup returns CDR1 KGHSH and CDR2 LQKENI. This CDR3 region has 16 residues. Trimming left V 6 bases short and J 1 base short, with 17 bases between.

The gene calls are TRBV6-1 and TRBJ2-7, with 10 bases fitting TRBD1. The germline V gene has CDR1 MNHNS and CDR2 SASEGT. This CDR3 comprises 14 residues. Trimming at V came to 5 bases and at J to 5 bases, leaving 6 bases not matched to a gene. The CDR3 DNA reads TGTGCCAGCAGTCGGACAGGGGGGCCGGACGAGCAGTACTTC. Amino acid sequence: CASSRTGGPDEQYF.

V is TRBV12-5 and J is TRBJ2-1, with 10 bases lining up with TRBD2. The CDR3 has 14 amino acids. Trimming removed 6 bases from V and 2 bases from J; junction bases left unmatched: 1. The germline gives CDR1 LGHNT, CDR2 FRNRAP. CDR3 in DNA: TGTGCTAGTGGGAGCGGGGGGGCCTACAATGAGCAGTTCTTC. This encodes CASGSGGAYNEQFF.

V and J are TRBV7-2 and TRBJ2-5, with 7 bases matching TRBD1. CDR1 is SGHTA and CDR2 is FQGNSA in the germline V gene. V gave up 5 bases and J gave up 2 bases; unmatched junction bases: 5. The CDR3 totals 14 residues. CDR3 coding DNA: TGTGCCAGCAGCCCAACAGGGGTTCAAGAGACCCAGTACTTC. This encodes CASSPTGVQETQYF.

This clone was seen more than once but under ten times. The chain has TRBV7-9 and TRBJ1-3; unclear D gene. Deletions cut 5 bases from V and 3 bases from J, with 11 bases between. The CDR3 spans 14 residues. Germline V lookup: CDR1 SEHNR, CDR2 FQNEAQ (reference sequence). CDR3 sequence (DNA): TGTGCCAGCAGCCCCCCACCGGGTGGAAACACCATATATTTT. As protein: CASSPPPGGNTIYF.

V and J are TRBV7-2 and TRBJ2-1; tentatively, D is TRBD2 (5 bases). Deletions cut 6 bases from V and 7 bases from J, with 7 bases between. The CDR3 has 11 residues. The V gene's germline CDR1 is SGHTA and CDR2 FQGNSA. The CDR3, as DNA: TGTGCCAGCAGGAGGGTAAATGAGCAGTTCTTC. As protein: CASRRVNEQFF.

V and J are TRBV18 and TRBJ1-1; D is possibly TRBD1 (5 bases). The V end lost 3 bases, the J end lost 4 bases, and 9 bases lay between the germline ends. The CDR3 is made up of 13 amino acids. Germline loops: CDR1 KGHSH, CDR2 LQKENI. As DNA, the CDR3 is TGTGCCAGCTCACCGTCGACAGTCACTGAAGCTTTCTTT. It is translated as CASSPSTVTEAFF.

The chain recombines TRBV6-5 with TRBJ1-1; D possibly corresponds to TRBD1 (6 bases). V was pared by 3 bases and J by 12 bases, with 20 bases between. The CDR3 sequence is 14 residues long. From germline, CDR1 is MNHEY and CDR2 SVGAGI. The CDR3 here is CASSYYVGGASTFF. CDR3 bases: TGTGCCAGCAGTTATTATGTGGGGGGGGCGAGTACTTTCTTT.

V usage is TRBV27 and J usage is TRBJ2-7; 11 nucleotides agree with TRBD2. The trim removed 6 bases at V and 6 bases at J, leaving 10 bases unmatched. Per germline, CDR1 MNHEY and CDR2 SMNVEV (reference sequence). The CDR3 is made up of 15 amino acids. DNA for the CDR3: TGTGCCAGCAGCCAGGGACTAGCGGTTCTCGGCGAGCAGTACTTC. It translates to CASSQGLAVLGEQYF.

This rearrangement joins TRBV5-5 to TRBJ1-2, with D hard to call. Germline loops: CDR1 SGHKS, CDR2 YYEKEE (reference sequence). This CDR3 has 14 residues. V shed 4 bases and J shed 4 bases, with 14 bases lying between them. CDR3 region: CASSPGRGSYGYTF. In DNA form, the CDR3 reads TGTGCCAGCAGCCCGGGGAGAGGGAGCTATGGCTACACCTTC.

This rearrangement joins TRBV28 to TRBJ2-3, with D perhaps TRBD1 (6 bases). Trimming pared 7 bases from V and 4 bases from J, leaving 18 bases between. This CDR3 has 15 amino acids. Germline V CDR1 and CDR2: MDHEN, SYDVKM. CDR3 nucleotide sequence: TGTGCCAGCACCGAACAGGGAGTTGTGCCAGATACGCAGTATTTT. Translation: CASTEQGVVPDTQYF.

This clone was detected once. This sequence joins TRBV18 and TRBJ2-7; possible D gene TRBD2, 5 bases. The CDR3 spans 15 residues. The V gene lost 2 bases and the J gene lost 7 bases, with 18 bases spanning the gap. Germline loops: CDR1 KGHSH, CDR2 LQKENI. CDR3 DNA sequence: TGTGCCAGCTCACCAAAGAGGGATTCTAGGAAGGAGCAGTACTTC. This gives the protein CASSPKRDSRKEQYF.

V is TRBV6-5 and J is TRBJ1-1; no clear D gene. The germline V gene has CDR1 MNHEY and CDR2 SVGAGI. The V end was cut by 6 bases, the J end by 0 bases, with 11 bases between. The CDR3 is made up of 14 amino acids. CDR3 in amino acids: CASRDGIMNTEAFF. The CDR3 region has the DNA TGTGCCAGCAGAGACGGGATCATGAACACTGAAGCTTTCTTT.